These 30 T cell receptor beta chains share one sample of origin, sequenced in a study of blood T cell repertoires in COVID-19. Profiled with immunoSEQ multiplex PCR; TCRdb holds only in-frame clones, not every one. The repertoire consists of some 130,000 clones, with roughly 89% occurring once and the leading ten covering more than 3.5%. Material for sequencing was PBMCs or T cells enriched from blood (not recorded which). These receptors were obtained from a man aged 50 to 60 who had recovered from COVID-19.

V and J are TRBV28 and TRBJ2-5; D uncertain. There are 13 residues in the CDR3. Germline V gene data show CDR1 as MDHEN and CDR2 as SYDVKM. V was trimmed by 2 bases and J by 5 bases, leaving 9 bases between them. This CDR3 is CASSLQAWETQYF. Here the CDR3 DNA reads TGTGCCAGCAGTTTACAGGCATGGGAGACCCAGTACTTC. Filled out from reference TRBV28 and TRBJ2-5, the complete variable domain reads DVKVTQSSRYLVKRTGEKVFLECVQDMDHENMFWYRQDPGLGLRLIYFSYDVKMKEKGDIPEGYSVSREKKERFSLILESASTNQTSMYLCASSLQAWETQYFGPGTRLLVL.

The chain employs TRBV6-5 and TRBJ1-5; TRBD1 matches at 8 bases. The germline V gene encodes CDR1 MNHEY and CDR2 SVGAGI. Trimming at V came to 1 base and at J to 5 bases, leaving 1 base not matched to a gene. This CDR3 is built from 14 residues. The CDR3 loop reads CASSYYRGDQPQHF. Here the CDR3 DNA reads TGTGCCAGCAGTTACTACAGGGGGGATCAGCCCCAGCATTTT.

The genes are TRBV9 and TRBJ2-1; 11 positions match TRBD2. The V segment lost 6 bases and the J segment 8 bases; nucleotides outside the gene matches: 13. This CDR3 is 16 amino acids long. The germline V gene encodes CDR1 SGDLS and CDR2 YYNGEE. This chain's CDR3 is CASTLSGTSGLHEQFF. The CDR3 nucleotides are TGTGCCAGCACTCTAAGCGGGACTAGCGGTTTACATGAGCAGTTCTTC.

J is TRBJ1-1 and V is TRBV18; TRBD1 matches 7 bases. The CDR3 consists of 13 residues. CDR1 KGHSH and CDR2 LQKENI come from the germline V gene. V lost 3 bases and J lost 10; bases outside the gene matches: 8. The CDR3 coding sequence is TGTGCCAGCTCACCTACAGGGGAGAGAGGAGCTTTCTTT. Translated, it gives CASSPTGERGAFF.

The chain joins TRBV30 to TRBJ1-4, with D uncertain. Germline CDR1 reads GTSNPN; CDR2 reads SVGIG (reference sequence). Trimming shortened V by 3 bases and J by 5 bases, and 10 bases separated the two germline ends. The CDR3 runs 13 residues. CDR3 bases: TGTGCCTGGAGCAGGTCTTCAAATGAAAAACTGTTTTTT. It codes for CAWSRSSNEKLFF.

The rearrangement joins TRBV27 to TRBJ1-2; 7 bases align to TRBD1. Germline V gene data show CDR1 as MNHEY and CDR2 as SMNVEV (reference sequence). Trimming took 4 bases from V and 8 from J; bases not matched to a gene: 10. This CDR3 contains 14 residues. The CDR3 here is CASSSEGAVEGYTF. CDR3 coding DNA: TGTGCCAGCAGTTCAGAGGGGGCCGTGGAAGGCTACACCTTC.

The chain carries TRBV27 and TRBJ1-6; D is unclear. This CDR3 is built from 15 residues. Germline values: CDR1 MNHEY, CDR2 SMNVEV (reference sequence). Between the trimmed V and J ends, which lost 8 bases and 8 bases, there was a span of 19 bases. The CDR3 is CASGSPGGSYSPLHF. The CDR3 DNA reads TGTGCCAGCGGATCCCCAGGAGGTAGTTATTCACCCCTCCACTTT.

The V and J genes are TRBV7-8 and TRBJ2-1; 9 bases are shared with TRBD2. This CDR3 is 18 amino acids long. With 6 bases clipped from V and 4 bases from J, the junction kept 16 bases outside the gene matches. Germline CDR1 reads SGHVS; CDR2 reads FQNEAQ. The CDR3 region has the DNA TGTGCCAGCAGGTTACCGGGACTAGCAACCCGAGGGTACAATGAGCAGTTCTTC. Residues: CASRLPGLATRGYNEQFF.

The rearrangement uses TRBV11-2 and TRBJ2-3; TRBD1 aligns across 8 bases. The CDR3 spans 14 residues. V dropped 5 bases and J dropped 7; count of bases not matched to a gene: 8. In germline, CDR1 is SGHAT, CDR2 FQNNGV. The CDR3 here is CASSPHTGGNTQYF. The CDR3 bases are TGTGCCAGCAGCCCACATACAGGGGGAAATACGCAGTATTTT. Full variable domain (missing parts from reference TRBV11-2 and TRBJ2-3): EAGVAQSPRYKIIEKRQSVAFWCNPISGHATLYWYQQILGQGPKLLIQFQNNGVVDDSQLPKDRFSAERLKGVDSTLKIQPAKLEDSAVYLCASSPHTGGNTQYFGPGTRLTVL.

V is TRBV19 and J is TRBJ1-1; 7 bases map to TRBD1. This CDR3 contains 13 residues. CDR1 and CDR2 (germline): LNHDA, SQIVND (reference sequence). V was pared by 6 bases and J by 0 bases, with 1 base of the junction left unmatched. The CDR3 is CASRGQLNTEAFF. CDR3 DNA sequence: TGTGCCAGTAGGGGACAGTTGAACACTGAAGCTTTCTTT. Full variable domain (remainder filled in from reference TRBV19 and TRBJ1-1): DGGITQSPKYLFRKEGQNVTLSCEQNLNHDAMYWYRQDPGQGLRLIYYSQIVNDFQKGDIAEGYSVSREKKESFPLTVTSAQKNPTAFYLCASRGQLNTEAFFGQGTRLTVV.

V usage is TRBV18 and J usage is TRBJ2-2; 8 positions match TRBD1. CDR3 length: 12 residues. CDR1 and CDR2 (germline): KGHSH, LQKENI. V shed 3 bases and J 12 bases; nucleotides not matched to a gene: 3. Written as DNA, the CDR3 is TGTGCCAGCTCACCGGGACAGGAGAAGCTGTTTTTT. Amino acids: CASSPGQEKLFF.

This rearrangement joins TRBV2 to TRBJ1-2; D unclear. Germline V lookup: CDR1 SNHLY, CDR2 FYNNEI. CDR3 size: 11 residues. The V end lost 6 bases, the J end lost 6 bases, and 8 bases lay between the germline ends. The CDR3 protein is CASRVLHGYTF. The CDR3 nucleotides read TGTGCCAGCAGGGTACTCCATGGCTACACCTTC.

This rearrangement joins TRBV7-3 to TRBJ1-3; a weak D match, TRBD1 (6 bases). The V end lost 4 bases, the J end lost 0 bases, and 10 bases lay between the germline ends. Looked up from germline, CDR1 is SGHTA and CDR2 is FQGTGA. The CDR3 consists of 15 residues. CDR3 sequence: CASSSDRSSGNTIYF. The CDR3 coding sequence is TGTGCCAGCAGCTCTGACAGGTCCTCTGGAAACACCATATATTTT.

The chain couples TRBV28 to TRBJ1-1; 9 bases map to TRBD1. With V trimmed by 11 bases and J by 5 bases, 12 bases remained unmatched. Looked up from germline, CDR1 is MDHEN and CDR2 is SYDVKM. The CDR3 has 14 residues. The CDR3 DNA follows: TGTGCCGTACAGGGGGCGAGGGGTTATACTGAAGCTTTCTTT. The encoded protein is CAVQGARGYTEAFF. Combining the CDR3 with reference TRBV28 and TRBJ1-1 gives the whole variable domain DVKVTQSSRYLVKRTGEKVFLECVQDMDHENMFWYRQDPGLGLRLIYFSYDVKMKEKGDIPEGYSVSREKKERFSLILESASTNQTSMYLCAVQGARGYTEAFFGQGTRLTVV.

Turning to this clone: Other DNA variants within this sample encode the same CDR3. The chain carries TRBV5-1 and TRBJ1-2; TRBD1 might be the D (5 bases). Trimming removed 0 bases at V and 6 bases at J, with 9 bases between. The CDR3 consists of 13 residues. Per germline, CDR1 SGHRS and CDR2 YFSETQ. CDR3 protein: CASSLGQGDGYTF. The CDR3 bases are TGCGCCAGCAGCTTGGGGCAGGGTGATGGCTACACCTTC.

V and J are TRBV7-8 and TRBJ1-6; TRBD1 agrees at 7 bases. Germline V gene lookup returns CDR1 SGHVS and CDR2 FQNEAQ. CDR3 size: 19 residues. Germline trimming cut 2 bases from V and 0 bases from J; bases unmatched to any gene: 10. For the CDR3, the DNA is TGTGCCAGCAGCTTATACCGGGACAGCAGCAGCTCCTATAATTCACCCCTCCACTTT. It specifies CASSLYRDSSSSYNSPLHF.

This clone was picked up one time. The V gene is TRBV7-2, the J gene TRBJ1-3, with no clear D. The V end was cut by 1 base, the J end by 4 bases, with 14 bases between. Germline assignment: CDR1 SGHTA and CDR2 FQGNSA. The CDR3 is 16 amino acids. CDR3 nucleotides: TGTGCCAGCAGCTTAGGCCCGGGTTCGGGGGGAAACACCATATATTTT. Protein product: CASSLGPGSGGNTIYF.

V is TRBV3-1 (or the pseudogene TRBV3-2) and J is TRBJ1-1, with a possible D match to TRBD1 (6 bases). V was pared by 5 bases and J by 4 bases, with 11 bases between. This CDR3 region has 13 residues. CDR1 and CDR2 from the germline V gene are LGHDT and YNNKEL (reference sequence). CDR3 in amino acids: CASSMRGGTEAFF. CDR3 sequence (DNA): TGTGCCAGCAGCATGCGAGGGGGCACTGAAGCTTTCTTT.

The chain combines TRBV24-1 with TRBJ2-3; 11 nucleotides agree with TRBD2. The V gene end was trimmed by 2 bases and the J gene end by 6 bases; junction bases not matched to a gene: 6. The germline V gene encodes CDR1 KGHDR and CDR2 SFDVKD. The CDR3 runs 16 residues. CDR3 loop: CATSDSLAGGEDTQYF. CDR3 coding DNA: TGTGCCACCAGTGATTCTCTAGCGGGGGGTGAGGATACGCAGTATTTT.

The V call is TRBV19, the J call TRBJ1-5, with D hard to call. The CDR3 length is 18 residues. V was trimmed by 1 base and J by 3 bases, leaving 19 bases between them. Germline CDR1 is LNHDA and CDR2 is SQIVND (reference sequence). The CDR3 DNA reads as TGTGCCAGTAGTATAGGAGGGTCTGCCACCACATCCAATCAGCCCCAGCATTTT. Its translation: CASSIGGSATTSNQPQHF.

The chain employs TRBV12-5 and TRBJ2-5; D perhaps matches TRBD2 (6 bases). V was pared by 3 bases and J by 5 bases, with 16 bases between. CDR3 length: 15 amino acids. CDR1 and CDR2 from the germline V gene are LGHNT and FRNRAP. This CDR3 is CASGFGGVGRETQYF. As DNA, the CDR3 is TGTGCTAGTGGTTTCGGGGGTGTAGGGCGGGAGACCCAGTACTTC.

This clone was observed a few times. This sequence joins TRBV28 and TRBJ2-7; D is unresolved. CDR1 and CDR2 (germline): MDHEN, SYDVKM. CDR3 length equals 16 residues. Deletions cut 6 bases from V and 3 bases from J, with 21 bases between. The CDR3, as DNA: TGTGCCAGCAGCAGCAAGCTGGTGGGCCCCAACTACGAGCAGTACTTC. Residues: CASSSKLVGPNYEQYF.

CDR3 coding DNA: TGCGCCAGCAGCTTGGTCGTGGGGGGATCGGTCTATGGCTACACCTTC. It yields the protein CASSLVVGGSVYGYTF. This chain links TRBV5-1 with TRBJ1-2; tentative D call: TRBD1 (5 bases). CDR1 and CDR2 (germline): SGHRS, YFSETQ. V gave up 0 bases and J gave up 4 bases, with 16 bases separating them. The CDR3 spans 16 residues.

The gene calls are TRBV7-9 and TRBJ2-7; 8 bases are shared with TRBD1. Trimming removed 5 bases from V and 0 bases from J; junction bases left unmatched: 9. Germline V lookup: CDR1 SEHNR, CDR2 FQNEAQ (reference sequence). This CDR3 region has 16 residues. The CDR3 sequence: CASSLIVTGGSYEQYF. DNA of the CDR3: TGTGCCAGCAGCCTAATAGTTACAGGGGGCTCCTACGAGCAGTACTTC.

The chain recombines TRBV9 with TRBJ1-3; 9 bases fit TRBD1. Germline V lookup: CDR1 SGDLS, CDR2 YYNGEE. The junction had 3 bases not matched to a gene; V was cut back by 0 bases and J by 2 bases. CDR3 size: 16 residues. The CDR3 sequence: CASSVEGTGTGNTIYF. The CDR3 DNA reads TGTGCCAGCAGCGTAGAAGGGACAGGGACTGGAAACACCATATATTTT.

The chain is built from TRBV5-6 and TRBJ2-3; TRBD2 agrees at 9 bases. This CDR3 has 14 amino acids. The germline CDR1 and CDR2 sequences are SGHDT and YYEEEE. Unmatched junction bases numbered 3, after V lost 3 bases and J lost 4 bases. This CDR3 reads CASSYAGGADTQYF. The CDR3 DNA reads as TGTGCCAGCAGCTACGCGGGAGGGGCAGATACGCAGTATTTT.

The DNA for the CDR3 is TGTGCCAGCAGCCACCCTGGCTCAGGGGGCGATTCACCCCTCCACTTT. Its protein is CASSHPGSGGDSPLHF. The chain links TRBV5-4 to TRBJ1-6; TRBD1 matches at 8 bases. From germline, CDR1 is SGHNT and CDR2 YYREEE (reference sequence). The trim removed 4 bases at V and 8 bases at J, leaving 11 bases unmatched. The CDR3 is made up of 16 amino acids. The full variable domain, completed using reference TRBV5-4 and TRBJ1-6, is ETGVTQSPTHLIKTRGQQVTLRCSSQSGHNTVSWYQQALGQGPQFIFQYYREEENGRGNFPPRFSGLQFPNYSSELNVNALELDDSALYLCASSHPGSGGDSPLHFGNGTRLTVT.

The CDR3 DNA is TGTGCCACCAGCGGGACAGGGGTTTATAGCAATCAGCCCCAGCATTTT. Encoded protein: CATSGTGVYSNQPQHF. The chain joins TRBV24-1 to TRBJ1-5; 10 bases line up with TRBD1. The CDR3 is 16 amino acids. The V and J ends lost 7 bases and 0 bases, in that order; junction bases with no gene match: 5. Germline V gene data show CDR1 as KGHDR and CDR2 as SFDVKD.

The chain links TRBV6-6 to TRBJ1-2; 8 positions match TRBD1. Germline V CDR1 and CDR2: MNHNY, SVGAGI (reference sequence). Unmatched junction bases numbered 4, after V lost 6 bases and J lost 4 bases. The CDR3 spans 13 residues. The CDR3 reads CASSGQGGYGYTF. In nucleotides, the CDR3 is TGTGCCAGCAGCGGACAGGGAGGCTATGGCTACACCTTC.

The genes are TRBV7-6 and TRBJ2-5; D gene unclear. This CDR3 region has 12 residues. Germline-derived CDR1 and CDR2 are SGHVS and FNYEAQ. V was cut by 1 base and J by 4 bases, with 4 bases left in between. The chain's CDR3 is CASSLVRETQYF. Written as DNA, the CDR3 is TGTGCCAGCAGCTTAGTGAGAGAGACCCAGTACTTC.